Listed here are 30 T cell receptor beta chains from one sample, sequenced in a study of CD8 T cells in Susac syndrome. Reverse transcription of roughly 0.5 to 1 ug RNA was carried out with random hexamers. TCRdb fed the immunoSEQ multiplex PCR reads into MiXCR, producing one record per CDR3 protein. The repertoire consists of 100,000 to 150,000 distinct CDR3 sequences, with about 93% occurring once and the leading ten covering 0.21%. Source material: CD8+ T cells from PBMCs. The receptors come from a human donor with Susac syndrome.

The genes are TRBV13 and TRBJ2-1; unclear D gene. This CDR3 contains 16 residues. The ends were cut back, 3 bases at V and 3 bases at J, with 15 bases in the middle. Germline CDR1 is PRHDT and CDR2 is FYEKMQ (reference sequence). The CDR3 coding sequence is TGTGCCAGCAGCTTTAGGCTAGGAGCGAGCTACAATGAGCAGTTCTTC. It translates to CASSFRLGASYNEQFF.

The table lists this clonotype with a count of one. This rearrangement joins TRBV30 to TRBJ1-1, with 10 positions matching TRBD1. The germline gives CDR1 GTSNPN, CDR2 SVGIG (reference sequence). After removal of 4 bases from V and 5 bases from J, the junction contained 4 bases not matched to a gene. The CDR3 is 13 residues long. The CDR3 sequence is CAWTRTGGTEAFF. As DNA, the CDR3 is TGTGCCTGGACTCGGACAGGGGGAACTGAAGCTTTCTTT.

The J gene is TRBJ2-3, the V gene TRBV12-3 or TRBV12-4, with D possibly matching TRBD2 (6 bases). Trimming removed 5 bases from V and 14 bases from J, with 14 bases in between. The CDR3 is 11 amino acids. DNA for the CDR3: TGTGCCAGCAGTCCCGGGACTCCTTGGTATTTT. Encoded protein: CASSPGTPWYF.

This rearrangement joins TRBV29-1 to TRBJ2-5; 9 bases line up with TRBD2. This CDR3 is 16 amino acids long. CDR1 and CDR2 (germline): SQVTM, ANQGSEA. Trimming removed 0 bases from V and 6 bases from J; junction bases left unmatched: 11. DNA for the CDR3: TGCAGCGTTGAAGATTGGGCGGGAGGGACAATAAAGACCCAGTACTTC. Translated: CSVEDWAGGTIKTQYF.

The V and J genes are TRBV9 and TRBJ2-3; perhaps TRBD1 as D (6 bases). V was trimmed by 0 bases and J by 2 bases, leaving 16 bases between them. Germline V CDR1 and CDR2: SGDLS, YYNGEE. The CDR3 runs to 17 residues. For the CDR3, the DNA is TGTGCCAGCAGCGTAGGGGGGCTTCCGTCCCCCACAGATACGCAGTATTTT. It encodes CASSVGGLPSPTDTQYF.

The chain links TRBV5-1 to TRBJ1-5; no firm D call. Trimming stripped 4 bases from V and 2 bases from J, with 7 bases between. Germline V gene sequence: CDR1 SGHRS, CDR2 YFSETQ. The CDR3 loop spans 13 amino acids. In nucleotides, the CDR3 is TGCGCCAGCAGCGCTTGGGGCAATCAGCCCCAGCATTTT. This gives the protein CASSAWGNQPQHF.

This clonotype has a single count. The V call is TRBV29-1, the J call TRBJ2-1, with D tentatively TRBD1 or TRBD2 (6 bases each). The CDR3 runs to 16 residues. From germline, CDR1 is SQVTM and CDR2 ANQGSEA. Trimming stripped 1 base from V and 0 bases from J, with 13 bases between. The CDR3 DNA follows: TGCAGCGTTGAAGGGGCGGCGGGACACTCCTACAATGAGCAGTTCTTC. Protein product: CSVEGAAGHSYNEQFF.

The rearrangement uses TRBV7-9 and TRBJ1-5; D gene uncertain. The CDR3 extends over 13 amino acids. V was shortened by 0 bases and J by 6 bases, with 6 bases between the two germline ends. Germline lookup yields CDR1 SEHNR and CDR2 FQNEAQ (reference sequence). The CDR3 reads CASSLAPSQPQHF. The DNA of the CDR3 is TGTGCCAGCAGCTTAGCTCCGAGTCAGCCCCAGCATTTT.

The chain combines TRBV9 with TRBJ2-1; D possibly corresponds to TRBD2 (6 bases). Germline values: CDR1 SGDLS, CDR2 YYNGEE. The V gene lost 3 bases and the J gene lost 4 bases, with 17 bases spanning the gap. The CDR3 runs to 16 residues. The CDR3 spells CASSGRGGATYNEQFF. The CDR3 DNA is TGTGCCAGCAGCGGTCGTGGCGGGGCAACTTACAATGAGCAGTTCTTC.

This clonotype appeared a single time. This sequence joins TRBV20-1 and TRBJ1-6; tentatively, D is TRBD1 (5 bases). The CDR3 length is 16 residues. The V end lost 0 bases, the J end lost 13 bases, and 22 bases lay between the germline ends. Looked up from germline, CDR1 is DFQATT and CDR2 is SNEGSKA (reference sequence). This chain's CDR3 is CSARDLGEGTVTPLHF. CDR3 DNA: TGCAGTGCTAGAGATCTGGGGGAAGGGACCGTTACGCCCCTCCACTTT.

This sequence joins TRBV28 and TRBJ2-4; D may match TRBD1 or TRBD2 (7 bases each). V lost 7 bases to trimming and J lost 3 bases, with 16 bases between them. This CDR3 spans 15 amino acids. Germline V gene lookup returns CDR1 MDHEN and CDR2 SYDVKM. CDR3 nucleotides: TGTGCCAGCACAGGGGGGGGGTCTTACAAAAACATTCAGTACTTC. Translation gives CASTGGGSYKNIQYF.

This CDR3 reads CASSLVGQGYNEQFF. The CDR3 nucleotides are TGTGCCAGCAGCTTAGTAGGGCAGGGCTACAATGAGCAGTTCTTC. The chain links TRBV7-9 to TRBJ2-1, with a possible D match to TRBD1 (5 bases). The V end was cut by 1 base, the J end by 3 bases, with 10 bases between. The length of the CDR3 is 15 residues. CDR1 and CDR2 from the germline V gene are SEHNR and FQNEAQ (reference sequence).

This sequence joins TRBV7-9 and TRBJ2-2, with D hard to call. The length of the CDR3 is 15 residues. Germline CDR1 and CDR2: SEHNR and FQNEAQ (reference sequence). V was cut by 5 bases and J by 5 bases, with 15 bases left in between. Here the CDR3 reads CASSPSYTTTGELFF. The CDR3 nucleotides read TGTGCCAGCAGCCCCTCCTACACCACTACCGGGGAGCTGTTTTTT.

The rearrangement links TRBV12-3 or TRBV12-4 to TRBJ1-2; 8 bases align to TRBD1. This CDR3 contains 15 residues. After removal of 3 bases from V and 5 bases from J, the junction contained 8 bases not matched to a gene. The CDR3 sequence: CASSFRAGGGYGYTF. CDR3 coding DNA: TGTGCCAGCAGTTTTCGGGCAGGGGGCGGTTATGGCTACACCTTC.

The J gene is TRBJ1-2, the V gene TRBV5-1, with TRBD1 as a possible D gene (6 bases). CDR3 length: 15 amino acids. Looked up from germline, CDR1 is SGHRS and CDR2 is YFSETQ. Trimming removed 0 bases from V and 6 bases from J, with 15 bases in between. The CDR3 loop is CASSLAGGTFDGYTF. The DNA of the CDR3 is TGCGCCAGCAGCTTGGCCGGAGGGACATTCGATGGCTACACCTTC.

The rearrangement links TRBV2 to TRBJ2-7; D is possibly TRBD1 or TRBD2 (5 bases each). This CDR3 is built from 15 residues. With 4 bases removed from V and 6 bases from J, the gap between germline ends came to 19 bases. Germline V lookup: CDR1 SNHLY, CDR2 FYNNEI. The CDR3 is CASSGQRIAPGEQYF. DNA of the CDR3: TGTGCCAGCAGTGGACAGCGGATAGCACCGGGCGAGCAGTACTTC.

The rearrangement links TRBV29-1 to TRBJ2-2; D is unclear. Per germline, CDR1 SQVTM and CDR2 ANQGSEA. V lost 4 bases and J lost 6, with 9 bases in between. The CDR3 contains 12 residues. Written as DNA, the CDR3 is TGCAGCGTTGCCCAGCAGTCCGGGGAGCTGTTTTTT. This gives the protein CSVAQQSGELFF.

The V and J genes are TRBV15 and TRBJ2-3, with no clear D. In germline, CDR1 is LNHNV, CDR2 YYDKDF (reference sequence). The CDR3 totals 14 residues. With 3 bases removed from V and 0 bases from J, the gap between germline ends came to 7 bases. Written as DNA, the CDR3 is TGTGCCACCAGCAGGATCTCTAGCACAGATACGCAGTATTTT. Protein product: CATSRISSTDTQYF.

V usage is TRBV3-1 and J usage is TRBJ1-5; maybe TRBD1 (6 bases). CDR1 and CDR2 (germline): LGHDT, YNNKEL (reference sequence). Trimming left V 4 bases short and J 4 bases short, with 14 bases between. This CDR3 has 15 amino acids. CDR3 protein: CASSPSGRGNQPQHF. The CDR3 coding sequence is TGTGCCAGCAGCCCCTCCGGAAGGGGGAATCAGCCCCAGCATTTT.

The chain is built from TRBV29-1 and TRBJ1-1; D gene ambiguous. Germline-derived CDR1 and CDR2 are SQVTM and ANQGSEA. V was pared by 3 bases and J by 0 bases, with 11 bases between. This CDR3 region has 14 residues. CDR3 amino acids: CSVDSSMMNTEAFF. The CDR3 nucleotides are TGCAGCGTTGATTCCTCCATGATGAACACTGAAGCTTTCTTT.

The gene calls are TRBV28 and TRBJ2-3; TRBD2 might be the D (5 bases). Trimming left V 2 bases short and J 4 bases short, with 10 bases between. The germline CDR1 and CDR2 sequences are MDHEN and SYDVKM. This CDR3 comprises 14 residues. This CDR3 is CASSLEGFADTQYF. In nucleotides, the CDR3 is TGTGCCAGCAGTTTAGAGGGCTTCGCAGATACGCAGTATTTT.

In nucleotides, the CDR3 is TGTGCCACCTCACGGACAGGTTCCTACGAGCAGTACTTC. Translated, it gives CATSRTGSYEQYF. The V call is TRBV7-2, the J call TRBJ2-7; 7 bases line up with TRBD1. Looked up from germline, CDR1 is SGHTA and CDR2 is FQGNSA. The CDR3 runs to 13 residues. V shed 10 bases and J 1 base; nucleotides not matched to a gene: 7.

This chain connects TRBV4-1 to TRBJ2-1; D gene ambiguous. Germline V lookup: CDR1 MGHRA, CDR2 YSYEKL. The V gene lost 4 bases and the J gene lost 8 bases, with 18 bases spanning the gap. There are 15 residues in the CDR3. Here the CDR3 DNA reads TGCGCCAGCAGCCCAGACCCTCTCGATTCGGATGAGCAGTTCTTC. It encodes CASSPDPLDSDEQFF.

This clonotype was observed a single time. This rearrangement joins TRBV15 to TRBJ2-2; tentatively, D is TRBD1 (6 bases). The V and J ends lost 1 base and 3 bases respectively, with 9 bases between them. CDR1 is LNHNV, CDR2 YYDKDF, per germline (reference sequence). This CDR3 contains 15 residues. For the CDR3, the DNA is TGTGCCACCAGCAGAGCCAGGGGTGACACCGGGGAGCTGTTTTTT. It yields the protein CATSRARGDTGELFF.

The chain links TRBV5-6 to TRBJ2-7, with 12 bases lining up with TRBD1. Germline CDR1 is SGHDT and CDR2 is YYEEEE. The CDR3 is 14 residues long. V shed 4 bases and J 6 bases; nucleotides not matched to a gene: 5. The CDR3 loop is CASSLGTGGREQYF. The CDR3 region has the DNA TGTGCCAGCAGCCTCGGGACAGGGGGCCGCGAGCAGTACTTC.

The chain has TRBV7-9 and TRBJ2-5; D gene unclear. The germline V gene has CDR1 SEHNR and CDR2 FQNEAQ (reference sequence). The CDR3 spans 14 residues. V was pared by 3 bases and J by 1 base, with 9 bases between. The CDR3 bases are TGTGCCAGCAGCTTCAGTCAGACCCAAGAGACCCAGTACTTC. Translated: CASSFSQTQETQYF. Together with reference TRBV7-9 and TRBJ2-5, the CDR3 gives the full variable domain: DTGVSQNPRHKITKRGQNVTFRCDPISEHNRLYWYRQTLGQGPEFLTYFQNEAQLEKSRLLSDRFSAERPKGSFSTLEIQRTEQGDSAMYLCASSFSQTQETQYFGPGTRLLVL.

The rearrangement links TRBV24-1 to TRBJ2-2; D remains unclear. Germline-derived CDR1 and CDR2 are KGHDR and SFDVKD. V shed 0 bases and J shed 5 bases, with 15 bases lying between them. CDR3 length equals 17 residues. The CDR3 region has the DNA TGTGCCACCAGTGATTTGAAGGACGGTGGGTCTACCGGGGAGCTGTTTTTT. It encodes CATSDLKDGGSTGELFF.

The rearrangement uses TRBV9 and TRBJ1-2, with D possibly being TRBD1 (5 bases). CDR1 is SGDLS, CDR2 YYNGEE, per germline. The CDR3 is 13 amino acids. Trimming took 6 bases from V and 3 from J, leaving 12 bases between them. As DNA, the CDR3 is TGTGCCAGCACCCCGGCAGGGTACTATGGCTACACCTTC. Protein: CASTPAGYYGYTF.

This chain links TRBV4-3 with TRBJ2-1; 9 bases agree with TRBD2. Trimming removed 1 base from V and 8 bases from J; junction bases left unmatched: 9. CDR3 length equals 16 residues. Germline assignment: CDR1 LGHNA and CDR2 YSLEER. The CDR3 spells CASSQGIAGDVDEQFF. The CDR3 region has the DNA TGCGCCAGCAGCCAAGGAATAGCGGGAGATGTAGATGAGCAGTTCTTC.

This clonotype was observed once. This chain links TRBV5-4 with TRBJ2-1; weak D call: TRBD2 (6 bases). Trimming shortened V by 3 bases and J by 7 bases, and 20 bases separated the two germline ends. There are 16 residues in the CDR3. Germline values: CDR1 SGHNT, CDR2 YYREEE (reference sequence). The chain's CDR3 is CASSWVPGLKWNEQFF. The CDR3 region has the DNA TGTGCCAGCAGCTGGGTACCGGGACTCAAGTGGAATGAGCAGTTCTTC.